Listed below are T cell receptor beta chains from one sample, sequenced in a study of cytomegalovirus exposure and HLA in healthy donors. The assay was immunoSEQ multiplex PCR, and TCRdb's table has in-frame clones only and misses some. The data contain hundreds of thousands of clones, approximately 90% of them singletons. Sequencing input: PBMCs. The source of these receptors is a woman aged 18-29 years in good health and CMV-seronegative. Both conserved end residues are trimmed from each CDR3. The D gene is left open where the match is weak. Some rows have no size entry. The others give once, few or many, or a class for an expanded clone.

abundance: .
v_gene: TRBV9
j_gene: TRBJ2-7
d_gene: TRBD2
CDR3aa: ASSVGGIAGTYEQY

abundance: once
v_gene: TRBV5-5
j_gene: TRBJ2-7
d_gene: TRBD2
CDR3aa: ASSLGVAGGPYEQY

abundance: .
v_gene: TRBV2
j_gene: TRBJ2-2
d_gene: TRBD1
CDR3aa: ASRKGQAARELF

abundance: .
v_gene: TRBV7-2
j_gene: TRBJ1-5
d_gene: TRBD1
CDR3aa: ASSGDSYQPQH

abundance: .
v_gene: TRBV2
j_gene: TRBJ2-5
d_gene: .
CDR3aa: ASCSSQVKETQY

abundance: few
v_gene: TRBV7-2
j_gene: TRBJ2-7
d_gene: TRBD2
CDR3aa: ASWGGSGSPKY

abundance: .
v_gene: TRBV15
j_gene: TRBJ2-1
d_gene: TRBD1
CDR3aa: ATSRNRDRGYNEQF

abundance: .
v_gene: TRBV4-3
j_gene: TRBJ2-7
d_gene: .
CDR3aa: ASSQDLGGRAYEQY

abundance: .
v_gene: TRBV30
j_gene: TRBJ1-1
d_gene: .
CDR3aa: ALAEGNTEAF

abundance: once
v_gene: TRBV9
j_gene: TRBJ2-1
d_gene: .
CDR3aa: ASSVEGSGGLGEQF

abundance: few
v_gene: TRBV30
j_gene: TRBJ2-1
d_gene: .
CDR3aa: AWRQGGAYNEQF

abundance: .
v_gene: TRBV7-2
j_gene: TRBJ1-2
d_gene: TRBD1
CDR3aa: ASSLAGTAYGYT

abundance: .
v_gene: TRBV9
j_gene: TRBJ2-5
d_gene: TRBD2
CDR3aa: ASSVAGTKKETQY